Shown below are 8 T cell receptor beta chains from a single sample sequenced in a study of blood T cell repertoires in COVID-19. Measured with immunoSEQ multiplex PCR; TCRdb has only the in-frame clones, and not every one. The top ten hold approximately 3.6% of the sample, which has around 250,000 clones, about 80% seen once. Sequenced sample: PBMCs or T cells enriched from blood (not recorded which). The receptors shown here come from a man aged 50 to 59 who had recovered from COVID-19.

The chain is built from TRBV9 and TRBJ1-2; D is unclear. The ends were cut back, 0 bases at V and 8 bases at J, with 8 bases in the middle. Per the germline V gene, CDR1 is SGDLS and CDR2 is YYNGEE. The CDR3 contains 12 residues. The CDR3: CASSVDVRGYTF. In nucleotides, the CDR3 is TGTGCCAGCAGCGTAGACGTGAGGGGCTACACCTTC.

This chain links TRBV5-1 with TRBJ2-3, with 7 bases matching TRBD2. The CDR3 is 16 residues long. The germline gives CDR1 SGHRS, CDR2 YFSETQ. V lost 0 bases and J lost 4; bases outside the gene matches: 8. In DNA, the CDR3 is TGCGCCAGCAGCTTGGTGCAGGGCGGGGGAGCAGATACGCAGTATTTT. This encodes CASSLVQGGGADTQYF.

V is TRBV27 and J is TRBJ1-5, with D uncertain. The CDR3 covers 16 residues. Germline CDR1 and CDR2: MNHEY and SMNVEV (reference sequence). The germline V and J ends were trimmed by 0 bases and 0 bases, with 9 bases remaining between them. DNA for the CDR3: TGTGCCAGCAGTTTATCGATGTTAGATAGCAATCAGCCCCAGCATTTT. Amino acid sequence: CASSLSMLDSNQPQHF.

Remarks on this clone: The junction departs from germline at one end; a sequencing error may be responsible. This chain links TRBV7-9 with TRBJ2-3, with 11 bases that match TRBD2. CDR1 is SEHNR and CDR2 is FQNEAQ in the germline V gene (reference sequence). The CDR3 has 13 residues. The chain's CDR3 is CASRLAGGDTQYF. For the CDR3, the DNA is TGTGCCAGCAGGTTAGCGGGAGGGGATACGCAGTATTTT. The entire variable domain, with the rest obtained from reference TRBV7-9 and TRBJ2-3, is as follows: DTGVSQNPRHKITKRGQNVTFRCDPISEHNRLYWYRQTLGQGPEFLTYFQNEAQLEKSRLLSDRFSAERPKGSFSTLEIQRTEQGDSAMYLCASRLAGGDTQYFGPGTRLTVL.

The chain combines TRBV6-5 with TRBJ2-2; 10 bases fit TRBD2. The V and J ends lost 0 bases and 6 bases, in that order; junction bases with no gene match: 4. Germline V gene sequence: CDR1 MNHEY, CDR2 SVGAGI. The CDR3 extends over 16 amino acids. The CDR3 DNA follows: TGTGCCAGCAGTTACTCCGGGACTAGCGCGGCCGGGGAGCTGTTTTTT. This codes for CASSYSGTSAAGELFF.

The chain uses TRBV6-2 or TRBV6-3 and TRBJ2-7; D call uncertain. V dropped 5 bases and J dropped 3 bases, with 11 bases sitting between them. The CDR3 loop spans 13 amino acids. Germline CDR1 reads MNHEY; CDR2 reads SVGEGT. The CDR3 DNA sequence: TGTGCCAGCAGTAACCCTCTAGTCTACGAGCAGTACTTC. It encodes CASSNPLVYEQYF.

J is TRBJ1-1 and V is TRBV19; 8 nucleotides match TRBD1. CDR1 and CDR2 (germline): LNHDA, SQIVND (reference sequence). With V trimmed by 0 bases and J by 7 bases, 1 base remained unmatched. This CDR3 contains 13 residues. CDR3 bases: TGTGCCAGTAGTATAGACGGGACAGGTGAAGCTTTCTTT. Translated, it gives CASSIDGTGEAFF. Based on the CDR3 plus reference TRBV19 and TRBJ1-1, the full variable domain is DGGITQSPKYLFRKEGQNVTLSCEQNLNHDAMYWYRQDPGQGLRLIYYSQIVNDFQKGDIAEGYSVSREKKESFPLTVTSAQKNPTAFYLCASSIDGTGEAFFGQGTRLTVV.

This clone was seen many times. The rearrangement links TRBV12-3 or TRBV12-4 to TRBJ2-7; D perhaps matches TRBD1 (5 bases). This CDR3 is built from 13 residues. With 5 bases removed from V and 6 bases from J, the gap between germline ends came to 14 bases. CDR3 sequence (DNA): TGTGCCAGCAGTAAAACCCCAGGGTTCGAGCAGTACTTC. Residues: CASSKTPGFEQYF.